This T cell receptor beta chain was recorded in a study of CD8 T cells in Susac syndrome. Study conclusions and caveats: An acknowledgment was made by the study that its TCR sequencing and HLA analysis involved relatively few individuals.

An amount of RNA that ranged from roughly 0.5 to 1 ug was reverse transcribed with random hexamers. The immunoSEQ assay covered 54 Vbeta and 13 Jbeta segments for CDR3. TCRdb re-analysed the immunoSEQ multiplex PCR reads in MiXCR, keeping a single row per CDR3 protein. The table includes some 100,000 distinct CDR3 sequences, around 90% detected once. Germline trimming cut 3 bases from V and 2 bases from J; bases unmatched to any gene: 9. The CDR3 loop spans 16 amino acids. On this clonotype: What it recognizes is unknown.

Sequencing of TCR beta, carried out with a high-throughput approach, was applied to CD8+ and CD4+ T cells from the blood. Through negative isolation, CD4+ and CD8+ T cells were obtained, while TEMRA cells were enriched using FACS. V gene TRBV23-1 combines with J gene TRBJ2-7, with 8 positions matching TRBD1. TRBV23-1 is an open reading frame, and its role is uncertain. Sequencing was done on a sample of CD4+ T cells from PBMCs. The TCR originated in a human donor in good health. CDR3: CASSQPDRGEPYEQYF. As DNA, the CDR3 is TGCGCCAGCAGTCAGCCCGACAGGGGCGAACCCTACGAGCAGTACTTC.